This is a list of T cell receptor beta chains from one sample in a study of tumor and adjacent non-tumor tissue in lung cancer. In TCRdb, the multiplex PCR reads were re-called with MiXCR into one record per CDR3 protein. The repertoire holds 70,000 to 90,000 distinct CDR3 sequences, roughly 80% seen once, with about an eighth in the top ten. Sequenced sample: lung tumor tissue. The receptors derive from a woman aged 50 to 60 with non-small cell lung cancer. CDR3s include the opening cysteine and the closing phenylalanine or tryptophan. A D gene is named only where the DNA matches it firmly. Only part of the rows carry a size: once, few, many, or a class if the clone is expanded.

cdr3_aa	cdr3_nt	clone_size	j_call	d_call	v_call
CVTSKANRRSYNEQFF	TGTGTCACCAGTAAGGCCAACAGGAGATCCTACAATGAGCAGTTCTTC	NA	TRBJ2-1	NA	TRBV24-1
CVSSTLARDLPYEQYF	TGCGTCAGCAGTACCCTAGCGAGAGACCTACCCTACGAGCAGTACTTC	NA	TRBJ2-7	NA	TRBV12-3/TRBV12-4
CSASGGNEQFF	TGCAGTGCTAGTGGAGGGAATGAGCAGTTCTTC	many	TRBJ2-1	NA	TRBV20-1
CSVRRIWVVSRAEQGSPYHF	TGCAGTGTTCGACGGATTTGGGTCGTGTCTCGGGCGGAGCAGGGATCACCCTACCACTTT	NA	TRBJ1-6	NA	TRBV20-1
CASNLEGGHIDDQFF	TGTGCCAGCAACCTGGAAGGGGGGCACATCGATGATCAGTTCTTC	NA	TRBJ2-1	NA	TRBV28
CASRPSGRRYNEQFF	TGTGCCAGTCGTCCGAGCGGGAGGAGGTACAATGAGCAGTTCTTC	medium-sized	TRBJ2-1	TRBD2	TRBV5-6
CASSSSGQLTYEQYF	TGTGCCAGCAGTTCGTCCGGACAGTTAACCTACGAGCAGTACTTC	NA	TRBJ2-7	NA	TRBV28
CARSHVRQRGTWELFF	TGTGCCAGAAGTCACGTAAGACAGCGAGGCACTTGGGAGCTGTTTTTT	NA	TRBJ2-2	NA	TRBV6-5
CSARKWQNTIHF	TGCAGTGCTCGGAAATGGCAAAACACCATACATTTT	once	TRBJ1-3	NA	TRBV20-1
CANSSRPGEANVLTF	TGTGCCAACAGTTCCCGCCCCGGTGAGGCCAACGTCCTGACTTTC	NA	TRBJ2-6	NA	TRBV6-2/TRBV6-3
CVSSQDPHPGLGTHTQYF	TGCGTCAGCAGCCAAGACCCCCATCCGGGACTAGGCACACATACGCAGTATTTT	once	TRBJ2-3	TRBD2	TRBV4-1
CDSSLVRVGGYTF	TGTGACAGCAGTTTGGTCAGGGTCGGGGGTTACACCTTC	NA	TRBJ1-2	NA	TRBV12-3/TRBV12-4
CASSPRTRQEIQYF	TGTGCGAGCAGCCCCCGGACAAGACAAGAGATCCAGTACTTC	NA	TRBJ2-5	NA	TRBV11-2
CGISLGDQDPQYF	TGTGGCATCAGTCTTGGGGACCAAGATCCCCAGTACTTC	once	TRBJ2-5	NA	TRBV12-3/TRBV12-4
CASSLGWGSYNEHFF	TGTGCCAGTAGCTTAGGGTGGGGGAGCTACAATGAGCACTTCTTC	NA	TRBJ2-1	NA	TRBV11-1
CASSFPSDGRGLRYGCTF	TGTGCCAGCAGTTTCCCCTCCGACGGGCGGGGGCTGCGCTATGGCTGCACCTTC	NA	TRBJ1-2	NA	TRBV28
CANSLTSGTGLNEQFF	TGCGCCAACAGCTTGACGTCCGGGACAGGGCTAAATGAGCAGTTCTTC	NA	TRBJ2-1	TRBD1	TRBV5-1
CASSPIAGFVHYF	TGTGCCAGCAGCCCGATTGCAGGGTTCGTGCATTACTTC	NA	TRBJ2-7	NA	TRBV28
CSAAGGLTMDMQYF	TGTAGTGCGGCAGGCGGGCTGACGATGGATATGCAATATTTT	once	TRBJ2-3	NA	TRBV20-1
CASRIGNQPQHF	TGTGCCAGCAGGATAGGGAATCAACCCCAGCATTTT	once	TRBJ1-5	NA	TRBV28
CSATPARGQGNQPQYF	TGCAGTGCCACCCCCGCGAGGGGACAGGGCAATCAGCCCCAGTATTTT	NA	TRBJ2-3	TRBD1	TRBV20-1
CSAGTGQITTYF	TGCAGTGCTGGGACAGGGCAAATCACCACATATTTT	once	TRBJ1-3	TRBD1	TRBV20-1
CASSLAGRPESQYF	TGTGCCAGCAGCCTCGCGGGAAGGCCGGAGTCCCAGTACTTC	NA	TRBJ2-5	NA	TRBV11-2
CASSLDPASSSTDTQYF	TGTGCCAGCAGCTTAGACCCGGCCTCCTCTAGCACAGATACGCAGTATTTT	few	TRBJ2-3	NA	TRBV7-9
CASSLDTLPGSNVLTF	TGCGCCAGCAGCTTAGACACCCTGCCTGGGTCCAACGTCCTGACTTTC	NA	TRBJ2-6	NA	TRBV5-1
CASSQTGEGETRYF	TGTGCCAGCAGCCAAACAGGGGAGGGGGAGACCCGGTACTTC	once	TRBJ2-5	NA	TRBV6-5
CASSLGWTGGNTEAFF	TGTGCCAGCAGCTTAGGATGGACAGGGGGAAACACTGAAGCTTTCTTT	medium-sized	TRBJ1-1	TRBD1	TRBV13
CASRAQLGEKLFF	TGTGCCAGCAGAGCCCAGCTGGGGGAAAAACTGTTTTTT	many	TRBJ1-4	NA	TRBV28
CASSLLSLDEQCF	TGCGCCAGCAGCTTACTTTCGCTGGATGAGCAGTGCTTC	NA	TRBJ2-1	NA	TRBV11-1
CDITEGQGYGYAF	TGTGACATCACCGAGGGACAGGGGTATGGCTACGCCTTC	NA	TRBJ1-2	TRBD1	TRBV10-3
CASSLDTGEGTEALF	TGTGCCAGCAGCTTAGACACAGGGGAAGGGACTGAAGCTTTATTT	NA	TRBJ1-1	TRBD1	TRBV7-6
CASSPAVISYEQYF	TGCGCCAGCAGCCCCGCGGTCATATCCTACGAGCAGTACTTC	few	TRBJ2-7	NA	TRBV5-1
CANSKGTKGLFF	TGTGCCAACAGTAAGGGGACTAAGGGACTGTTCTTC	NA	TRBJ2-1	TRBD2	TRBV6-1
CASSKTSGSADTQYF	TGTGCCAGCAGCAAGACTAGCGGGAGTGCAGATACGCAGTATTTT	medium-sized	TRBJ2-3	TRBD2	TRBV11-2
CSVWDRGLETQYF	TGCAGCGTCTGGGACAGGGGGCTTGAGACCCAGTACTTC	medium-sized	TRBJ2-5	TRBD1	TRBV29-1
CVISEGQGYDYTF	TGTGTCATCAGTGAGGGGCAAGGCTATGACTACACCTTC	NA	TRBJ1-2	NA	TRBV10-3
CASNQLGGTVTEAFF	TGTGCCAGCAACCAACTTGGGGGGACGGTCACTGAAGCTTTCTTT	NA	TRBJ1-1	NA	TRBV14
CANSRHGGSVGNTIYF	TGTGCCAACAGCAGACATGGGGGATCCGTAGGAAACACCATATATTTT	NA	TRBJ1-3	NA	TRBV6-5
CSARGGIDNEQFF	TGCAGTGCTAGAGGCGGGATCGACAATGAGCAATTCTTC	NA	TRBJ2-1	NA	TRBV20-1
CASSQGKAVSGGYAF	TGTGCCAGCAGCCAGGGGAAAGCCGTCAGCGGTGGCTACGCCTTC	NA	TRBJ1-2	NA	TRBV4-2
CNARKRTATYYNEQFF	TGCAATGCTAGAAAAAGGACAGCGACGTATTATAATGAGCAGTTCTTC	NA	TRBJ2-1	NA	TRBV20-1
CAWSPSGTGMRDNTF	TGTGCCTGGAGTCCTTCCGGGACAGGGATGAGGGATAACACCTTC	NA	TRBJ1-2	TRBD1	TRBV30
CASSSTIGTSGSRLQYF	TGTGCCAGCAGTTCCACTATCGGGACTAGCGGGAGTCGTTTGCAGTACTTC	NA	TRBJ2-7	TRBD2	TRBV6-5
CASSVQGITGELFF	TGTGCCAGCAGTGTACAGGGGATCACCGGGGAGCTGTTTTTT	NA	TRBJ2-2	TRBD1	TRBV2
CSATSIGIPGAWELFF	TGCAGTGCCACCTCGATTGGGATTCCTGGCGCCTGGGAGCTGTTTTTT	NA	TRBJ2-2	NA	TRBV20-1
CASSLGGSYNEQFF	TGTGCCAGTAGCTTAGGGGGGTCTTACAATGAGCAGTTCTTC	NA	TRBJ2-1	NA	TRBV11-1
CASSSHRGLDSPILF	TGTGCTAGCAGTTCGCACAGGGGGCTAGATTCACCCATCCTCTTT	NA	TRBJ1-6	TRBD1	TRBV28
CSAIVGGGNTEAFF	TGCAGCGCTATAGTAGGAGGGGGTAACACTGAAGCTTTCTTT	NA	TRBJ1-1	NA	TRBV20-1